This TCR beta chain was identified during a study of cytomegalovirus exposure and HLA in healthy donors. PCR was performed using 60 Vbeta and 13 Jbeta primers. Some clones are missing from TCRdb's copy, which holds only in-frame ones; the method was immunoSEQ multiplex PCR. Counted here are about 130,000 clones, 60% to 80% occurring once; the ten biggest clones make up around 3.3%. Germline V gene data show CDR1 as LNHDA and CDR2 as SQIVND (reference sequence). The trim removed 6 bases at V and 6 bases at J, leaving 13 bases unmatched. The CDR3 spans 16 residues. The TCR sequence derives from a woman aged 45-59 years in good health and CMV-seronegative. Sequenced: PBMCs. This chain joins TRBV19 and TRBJ2-1, with 8 positions matching TRBD1. The CDR3 here is CASRDPGTGVSNEQFF. The CDR3 region has the DNA TGTGCCAGTAGGGACCCCGGGACAGGAGTATCCAATGAGCAGTTCTTC.